This T cell receptor (beta chain) was identified during a study of shared clonotypes between healthy human individuals. Positive CCR7 selection of CD45RO-negative cells yielded the naive CD8 cells, and terminally differentiated effector memory CD45RA+ cells were excluded. Losses at the gene ends were 7 bases for V and 0 bases for J; bases not matched to a gene: 11. Germline V lookup: CDR1 MDHEN, CDR2 SYDVKM. CDR3 size: 16 residues. Sequencing used immunoSEQ multiplex PCR; TCRdb keeps in-frame clones, though not all of them. Among around 610,000 clones listed, 90% to 97% were seen once. J is TRBJ1-2 and V is TRBV28; the match to TRBD1 covers 7 bases. The sequence was obtained from a woman aged 25 to 39 in good health. Sequences were obtained from naive CD8+ T cells sorted from blood. This CDR3 reads CASNPTSGGANYGYTF. CDR3 sequence (DNA): TGTGCCAGCAACCCAACCTCAGGGGGAGCTAACTATGGCTACACCTTC.